This TCR beta chain stems from a study of OX40 agonist ivuxolimab in advanced cancers. On the study more broadly: The study reported partial responses in three patients: one hepatocellular carcinoma, two cutaneous melanoma.

The repertoire was sequenced with immunoSEQ multiplex PCR; TCRdb's copy has only in-frame clones and lacks some. The sample includes approximately 77,000 clones, approximately 84% seen only once; the top ten take approximately 0.51%. The ends lost 3 bases at V and 2 bases at J; junction bases unmatched: 6. CDR1 and CDR2 (germline): LNHDA, SQIVND (reference sequence). The CDR3 contains 15 residues. This material consisted of CD4+ or CD8+ T cells sorted from blood, taken in a trial of the OX40 agonist ivuxolimab. This receptor was obtained from an adult with an advanced solid tumor such as melanoma, head and neck, liver or kidney cancer. The V and J genes are TRBV19 and TRBJ2-5, with 7 bases lining up with TRBD1. The CDR3 DNA follows: TGTGCCAGTAGTATGACAGGGTCTCAACAAGAGACCCAGTACTTC. It translates to CASSMTGSQQETQYF.